This TCR beta chain was retrieved from a study of shared clonotypes between healthy human individuals. Findings and caveats of the study: Shared clonotypes across all four donors exceeded non-shared ones in generation probability. Shared clonotypes: approximately 5.3% naive CD4, approximately 3.4% naive CD8, about 2.4% memory CD4, over 0.3% memory CD8.

This clone has just one count. Its specificity is not known. Tens of thousands of T cell genomes, or 200 to 250 ng DNA, went into the sorted-subset replicate PCRs. Generated by immunoSEQ multiplex PCR, the TCRdb table keeps only in-frame clones and is missing some. The sample records roughly 2.5 million clones, roughly nine tenths being singletons. J lost 2 bases, V lost 5 bases, and 3 bases had no gene match. Germline V gene lookup returns CDR1 SGHTA and CDR2 FQGNSA. The CDR3 has 15 amino acids. The rearrangement joins TRBV7-2 to TRBJ2-1, with 10 bases that match TRBD2. Sequenced: naive CD4+ T cells sorted from blood. The subset here: CD45RA+ positively selected. The receptor was derived from a man between 18 and 35 years old in good health. CDR3 DNA: TGTGCCAGCAGCCCAACTAGCGGGACCTACAATGAGCAGTTCTTC. Its translation: CASSPTSGTYNEQFF.